What follows are 5 T cell receptor beta chains derived from one specimen sequenced in a study of T cell responses to AZD1222 COVID-19 vaccine. Measured with immunoSEQ multiplex PCR; TCRdb has only the in-frame clones, and not every one. The repertoire includes 100,000 or so clones, roughly 86% of them detected once, and more than 1.2% sits in the top ten. Specimen: peripheral blood, collected on day 0 of AZD1222 vaccination. The receptor source for this set is an adult in good health.

CDR3 loop: CASSRTSGGDIQYF. The CDR3 DNA reads TGTGCCAGCAGCCGCACTAGCGGGGGGGACATTCAGTACTTC. This rearrangement joins TRBV7-3 to TRBJ2-4, with 13 positions matching TRBD2. This CDR3 region has 14 residues. V trimming: 5 bases; J trimming: 8 bases; junction bases outside the gene matches: 3. Germline lookup yields CDR1 SGHTA and CDR2 FQGTGA.

The V gene is TRBV11-3, the J gene TRBJ1-1; D not certain. V was cut by 5 bases and J by 2 bases, with 9 bases left in between. The CDR3 contains 13 residues. CDR1 and CDR2 (germline): SGHNT, YENEEA. The CDR3 DNA is TGTGCCAGCAGCCTCTGGGAAAACACTGAAGCTTTCTTT. Protein product: CASSLWENTEAFF.

The chain uses TRBV6-4 and TRBJ1-2, with D maybe TRBD1 (5 bases). Germline CDR1 and CDR2: MRHNA and SNTAGT. CDR3 length equals 13 residues. Trimming pared 6 bases from V and 7 bases from J, leaving 15 bases between. CDR3 nucleotides: TGTGCCAGCAGCCCTGACACAAGGGGTGGCTACACCTTC. It codes for CASSPDTRGGYTF.

This chain connects TRBV27 to TRBJ2-7, with 13 bases aligning to TRBD2. From germline, CDR1 is MNHEY and CDR2 SMNVEV (reference sequence). There are 15 residues in the CDR3. V was clipped by 6 bases and J by 1 base; unmatched bases: 3. CDR3 sequence (DNA): TGTGCCAGCAGCAAGGGACTAGCGGGATCCTACGAGCAGTACTTC. Amino acid sequence: CASSKGLAGSYEQYF.

The genes are TRBV28 and TRBJ1-2; 7 nucleotides line up with TRBD1. CDR3 size: 14 residues. Germline V gene sequence: CDR1 MDHEN, CDR2 SYDVKM. The trim removed 6 bases at V and 2 bases at J, leaving 6 bases unmatched. CDR3 region: CASRQGGLNYGYTF. CDR3 coding DNA: TGTGCCAGCAGGCAAGGGGGCCTCAACTATGGCTACACCTTC.